This note documents a single T cell receptor (beta chain) sequence. Authors' methods: Reference gene primer amplification in the assay estimated nucleated cell counts. The protocol was immunoSEQ multiplex PCR, while the TCRdb copy is restricted to in-frame clones and leaves out a portion. V and J calls and clone size come straight from that table; D and trimming were deduced from the DNA. This repertoire shows around 330,000 clones, around 90% found once; its top ten account for approximately 5%. Either two negative PCRs, clearance, or symptom resolution qualified Cohort 3 donors as recovered. CDR1 KGHSH and CDR2 LQKENI come from the germline V gene. The CDR3 spans 14 residues. Trimming left V 0 bases short and J 1 base short, with 4 bases between. This sample was included in a study of blood T cell repertoires in COVID-19. About the research overall: In each case, the material was cDNA or gDNA derived from T cells, B-cell-depleted T cells, or PBMCs.

Sample: PBMCs or T cells enriched from blood (not recorded which). The receptor's source is a man between 60 and 75 years old who had recovered from COVID-19. The chain recombines TRBV18 with TRBJ2-1; D is undetermined. The chain's CDR3 is CASSPPSSYNEQFF. CDR3 sequence (DNA): TGTGCCAGCTCACCACCGTCTTCCTACAATGAGCAGTTCTTC. The full variable domain, rest sourced from reference TRBV18 and TRBJ2-1, is NAGVMQNPRHLVRRRGQEARLRCSPMKGHSHVYWYRQLPEEGLKFMVYLQKENIIDESGMPKERFSAEFPKEGPSILRIQQVVRGDSAAYFCASSPPSSYNEQFFGPGTRLTVL.